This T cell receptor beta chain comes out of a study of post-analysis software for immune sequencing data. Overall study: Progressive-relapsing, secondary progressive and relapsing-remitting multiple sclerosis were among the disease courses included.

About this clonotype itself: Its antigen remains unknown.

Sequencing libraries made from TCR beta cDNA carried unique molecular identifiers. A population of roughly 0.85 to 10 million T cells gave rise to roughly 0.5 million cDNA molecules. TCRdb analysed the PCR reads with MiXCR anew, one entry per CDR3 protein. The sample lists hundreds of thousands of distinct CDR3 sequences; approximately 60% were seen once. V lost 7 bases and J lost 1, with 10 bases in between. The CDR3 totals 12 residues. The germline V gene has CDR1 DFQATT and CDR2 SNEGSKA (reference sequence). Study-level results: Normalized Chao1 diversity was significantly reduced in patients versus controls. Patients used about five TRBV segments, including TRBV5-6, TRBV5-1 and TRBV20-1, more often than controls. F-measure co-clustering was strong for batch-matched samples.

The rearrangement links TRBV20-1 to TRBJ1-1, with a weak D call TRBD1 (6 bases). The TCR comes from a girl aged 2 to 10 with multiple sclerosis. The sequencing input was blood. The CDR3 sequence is CSVLDRNTEAFF. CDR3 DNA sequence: TGCAGTGTCCTGGACAGGAACACTGAAGCTTTCTTT.